This T cell receptor beta chain was documented in a study of T-cell reconstitution after alpha-beta-depleted transplantation in children. Broader study findings: Fresh T-cell production supplied most of the T-cell counts and diversity seen one year after transplant. Day-60 TCRbeta diversity that was high in some patients was derived from surviving recipient T cells and thymic progenitors.

At least ten counts were recorded for this clonotype. No antigen is known for it. Germline V lookup: CDR1 DFQATT, CDR2 SNEGSKA (reference sequence). The CDR3 length is 13 residues. Unique molecular identifiers were used in preparing the TCRbeta library. TCRdb independently ran MiXCR on the PCR reads; one entry per CDR3 protein. The table includes about 600,000 distinct CDR3 sequences, under 25% detected once. The chain is built from TRBV20-1 and TRBJ2-7; no clear D gene. Sequencing was performed on PBMCs, mostly from graft donor cells, taken 360 days after TCRalphabeta/CD19-depleted stem cell transplant. The clonotype comes from a boy in the first two years of life who had a stem cell transplant for acute myeloid leukemia, so the T cells may come from the graft donor. The chain's CDR3 is CSDSTIVTYEQYF. The CDR3 DNA reads as TGCAGCGACTCGACGATTGTGACCTACGAGCAGTACTTC.